The 4 T cell receptor beta chains below come from one sample, sequenced in a study of Graves' ophthalmopathy and Graves' hyperthyroidism. TCR beta CDR3 amplification used RNA transcripts. First-round RT-PCR relied on HTBI primers, and a second-round multiplex PCR came next. MiXCR, applied by TCRdb to the multiplex PCR reads, yields one record per CDR3 protein. The sample shows approximately 330,000 distinct CDR3 sequences, 15% to 20% of them seen only once. The sample consisted of peripheral blood. These receptors were taken from an adult man with Graves' ophthalmopathy.

This clonotype occurred many times. This sequence joins TRBV28 and TRBJ1-3; perhaps TRBD1 as D (5 bases). The germline V gene has CDR1 MDHEN and CDR2 SYDVKM. V was cut by 8 bases and J by 2 bases, with 16 bases left in between. CDR3 length equals 15 residues. Written as DNA, the CDR3 is TGTGCCAGCGTGACCCGGGACGCACCTGGAAACACCATATATTTT. As protein: CASVTRDAPGNTIYF.

This clonotype came up many times. The chain employs TRBV28 and TRBJ1-2, with unresolved D. This CDR3 contains 17 residues. Germline V gene lookup returns CDR1 MDHEN and CDR2 SYDVKM. The germline V and J ends were trimmed by 5 bases and 2 bases, with 21 bases remaining between them. The CDR3: CASSPSGRGVLNYGYTF. CDR3 coding DNA: TGTGCCAGCAGTCCCTCGGGTCGGGGAGTATTAAACTATGGCTACACCTTC.

This clonotype appeared many times. The V call is TRBV5-1, the J call TRBJ2-7; 9 nucleotides match TRBD1. V dropped 5 bases and J dropped 1; count of bases not matched to a gene: 7. Germline V gene sequence: CDR1 SGHRS, CDR2 YFSETQ. The CDR3 spans 15 residues. CDR3 amino acids: CASRQGQGPSYEQYF. CDR3 nucleotide sequence: TGCGCCAGCAGACAGGGACAGGGACCGTCCTACGAGCAGTACTTC.

This clonotype was seen repeatedly, ten times or more. The gene calls are TRBV11-2 and TRBJ2-2; TRBD2 might be the D (6 bases). V gave up 5 bases and J gave up 6 bases, with 13 bases separating them. CDR3 length: 14 amino acids. CDR1 is SGHAT and CDR2 is FQNNGV in the germline V gene. CDR3 region: CASSPMAGSGELFF. The CDR3 DNA sequence: TGTGCCAGCAGCCCAATGGCGGGGTCCGGGGAGCTGTTTTTT.